The T cell receptor (beta chain) described here comes from a study of blood T cell repertoires in COVID-19. Here immunoSEQ multiplex PCR was the method, and the copy in TCRdb shows in-frame clones only, minus some. The data contain 70,000 to 90,000 clones, roughly 82% of them seen just once; the ten biggest clones take up approximately 1.2%. The CDR3 sequence is 20 residues long. Between the trimmed V and J ends, which lost 1 base and 4 bases, there was a span of 25 bases. Per germline, CDR1 SGHDN and CDR2 FVKESK. The sample was peripheral blood. The source is a woman of 80 years or more with acute or convalescent COVID-19. This chain uses TRBV14 with TRBJ1-4, with D perhaps TRBD1 (5 bases). This CDR3 reads CASSQAGGEEHHILNEKLFF. The CDR3 coding sequence is TGTGCCAGCAGCCAAGCAGGAGGGGAGGAGCACCATATTCTTAATGAAAAACTGTTTTTT.